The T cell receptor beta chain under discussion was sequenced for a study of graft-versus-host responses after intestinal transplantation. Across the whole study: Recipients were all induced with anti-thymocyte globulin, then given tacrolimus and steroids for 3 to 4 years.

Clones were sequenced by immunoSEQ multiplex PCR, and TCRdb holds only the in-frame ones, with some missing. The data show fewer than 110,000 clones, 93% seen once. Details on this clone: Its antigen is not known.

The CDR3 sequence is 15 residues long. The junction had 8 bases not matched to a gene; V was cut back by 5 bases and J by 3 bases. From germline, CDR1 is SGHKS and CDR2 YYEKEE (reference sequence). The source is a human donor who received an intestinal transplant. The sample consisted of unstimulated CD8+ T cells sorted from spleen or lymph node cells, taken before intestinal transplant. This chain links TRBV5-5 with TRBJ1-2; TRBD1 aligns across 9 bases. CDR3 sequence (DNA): TGTGCCAGCAGACTGAGACAGGGGGGACACTATGGCTACACCTTC. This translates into CASRLRQGGHYGYTF.